The clone carrying this T cell receptor beta chain was seen a single time. Its antigen is as yet unknown. The data are from a study of siplizumab effects on memory and regulatory T cells. Findings of the study overall: Greater diversity than memory cells seemed evident in naive T cells, which also appeared to be major alloresponse contributors. In the presence of siplizumab, alloreactive sequences traceable to unstimulated CD4+ memory cells were significantly reduced.

Looked up from germline, CDR1 is LNHDA and CDR2 is SQIVND (reference sequence). Trimming left V 5 bases short and J 0 bases short, with 8 bases between. The CDR3 sequence is 14 residues long. Some clones are missing from TCRdb's copy, which holds only in-frame ones; the method was immunoSEQ multiplex PCR. The table has about 100,000 clones, about 91% seen once; the top ten hold 0.14% to 0.15%. The chain links TRBV19 to TRBJ1-3; D gene unclear. The sequenced material came from CD4+ T cells sorted from blood. This sequence was found in a human donor in good health. In DNA form, the CDR3 reads TGTGCCAGTAGTCCATCCGCCTCTGGAAACACCATATATTTT. Translation: CASSPSASGNTIYF.